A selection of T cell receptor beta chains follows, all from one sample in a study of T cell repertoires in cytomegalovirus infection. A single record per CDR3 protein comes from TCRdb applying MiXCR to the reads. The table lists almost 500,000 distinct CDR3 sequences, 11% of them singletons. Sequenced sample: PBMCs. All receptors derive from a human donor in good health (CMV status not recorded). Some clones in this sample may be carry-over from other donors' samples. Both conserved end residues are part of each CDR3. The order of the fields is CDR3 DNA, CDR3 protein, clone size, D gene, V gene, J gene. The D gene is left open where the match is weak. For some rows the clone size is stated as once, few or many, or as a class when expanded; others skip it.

CDR3nt: TGTGCCAGCAGCGACCCCGGGACAGGGTTCTACAATGAGCAGTTCTTC; CDR3aa: CASSDPGTGFYNEQFF; abundance: few; d_gene: TRBD1; v_gene: TRBV9; j_gene: TRBJ2-1
CDR3nt: TGTGCCAGCAGCTTAGCGAAGCGGATGACAGGACAGCCCCAGCATTTT; CDR3aa: CASSLAKRMTGQPQHF; abundance: many; d_gene: -; v_gene: TRBV7-8; j_gene: TRBJ1-5
CDR3nt: TGTGCCAGCAGTTTCAGCGGGGGGGGTCGGGATGAGCAGTTCTTC; CDR3aa: CASSFSGGGRDEQFF; abundance: many; d_gene: TRBD2; v_gene: TRBV12-3/TRBV12-4; j_gene: TRBJ2-1
CDR3nt: TGTGCCAGCACCAATACAGGGGTGACGCAGTATTTT; CDR3aa: CASTNTGVTQYF; abundance: -; d_gene: TRBD1; v_gene: TRBV28; j_gene: TRBJ2-3
CDR3nt: TGTGCCAGCAGCTCACGAGATTTGGAAGCTTTCTTT; CDR3aa: CASSSRDLEAFF; abundance: many; d_gene: -; v_gene: TRBV7-9; j_gene: TRBJ1-1
CDR3nt: TGTGCCAGCAGCTTTTCTTGGACGGCGGGTGGGACCCAGTACTTC; CDR3aa: CASSFSWTAGGTQYF; abundance: many; d_gene: -; v_gene: TRBV28; j_gene: TRBJ2-5
CDR3nt: TGCGCCAGCAGAGATGGACAGGGGGCTCACACTGAAGCTTTCTTT; CDR3aa: CASRDGQGAHTEAFF; abundance: -; d_gene: TRBD1; v_gene: TRBV5-1; j_gene: TRBJ1-1
CDR3nt: TGTGCCGGCCCGGGGGGGTTCCCAGATACGCAGTATTTT; CDR3aa: CAGPGGFPDTQYF; abundance: -; d_gene: TRBD2; v_gene: TRBV10-3; j_gene: TRBJ2-3
CDR3nt: TGTGCCAGCAGCTTAGGACGGACGTTGGAGCAGTTCTTC; CDR3aa: CASSLGRTLEQFF; abundance: many; d_gene: -; v_gene: TRBV11-3; j_gene: TRBJ2-1
CDR3nt: TGCGCCAGCAGTCAATCGTGGGGGCGGAACGGGGAGCTGTTTTTT; CDR3aa: CASSQSWGRNGELFF; abundance: many; d_gene: -; v_gene: TRBV23-1; j_gene: TRBJ2-2
CDR3nt: TGTACCAGCAGCAGGGGACTGGACTACAATGAGCAGTTCTTC; CDR3aa: CTSSRGLDYNEQFF; abundance: -; d_gene: -; v_gene: TRBV6-5; j_gene: TRBJ2-1
CDR3nt: TGCGCCAGCAGCCAAGATGTCGGCTATGGCTACACCTTC; CDR3aa: CASSQDVGYGYTF; abundance: -; d_gene: -; v_gene: TRBV4-1; j_gene: TRBJ1-2
CDR3nt: TGTGCCAGCAGCCAGAACCAGGGTAAAGAGACCCAGTACTTC; CDR3aa: CASSQNQGKETQYF; abundance: many; d_gene: -; v_gene: TRBV7-3; j_gene: TRBJ2-5
CDR3nt: TGTGCTAGTGGCCCCCCCGTTTCAGGGACAACTCCCCTCCACTTT; CDR3aa: CASGPPVSGTTPLHF; abundance: many; d_gene: -; v_gene: TRBV12-5; j_gene: TRBJ1-6
CDR3nt: TGTGCCAGCTCACCCCCCACAGGAGGGCTGAGGGAAAAACTGTTTTTT; CDR3aa: CASSPPTGGLREKLFF; abundance: -; d_gene: -; v_gene: TRBV18; j_gene: TRBJ1-4
CDR3nt: TGTGCCAGCAGCTCGGGCGCCGGGGTTGACGATGGCTACACCTTC; CDR3aa: CASSSGAGVDDGYTF; abundance: many; d_gene: -; v_gene: TRBV11-2; j_gene: TRBJ1-2
CDR3nt: TGTGCCAGCAGCTTACAACTTTGGGATGAGCAGTACTTC; CDR3aa: CASSLQLWDEQYF; abundance: -; d_gene: -; v_gene: TRBV13; j_gene: TRBJ2-7
CDR3nt: TGTGCCAGTAAACCTTACTACCGAGGGGCTAGAGATCAGCCCCAGCATTTT; CDR3aa: CASKPYYRGARDQPQHF; abundance: few; d_gene: -; v_gene: TRBV2; j_gene: TRBJ1-5
CDR3nt: TGCAGCGTTGGACAGGGTAGCGAGCAGTACTTC; CDR3aa: CSVGQGSEQYF; abundance: many; d_gene: TRBD1; v_gene: TRBV29-1; j_gene: TRBJ2-7
CDR3nt: TGCAGTGCTACAGGGGTAGAGACCCAGTACTTC; CDR3aa: CSATGVETQYF; abundance: few; d_gene: -; v_gene: TRBV20-1; j_gene: TRBJ2-5
CDR3nt: TGTGCCAGCAGTTACTCGCCGACAGTACTCAATGAGCAGTTCTTC; CDR3aa: CASSYSPTVLNEQFF; abundance: many; d_gene: -; v_gene: TRBV6-5; j_gene: TRBJ2-1
CDR3nt: TGCAGTGCCCCTCACCAGCGGGAGGGTAGTATAACCGGGGAGCTGTTTTTT; CDR3aa: CSAPHQREGSITGELFF; abundance: few; d_gene: TRBD2; v_gene: TRBV20-1; j_gene: TRBJ2-2